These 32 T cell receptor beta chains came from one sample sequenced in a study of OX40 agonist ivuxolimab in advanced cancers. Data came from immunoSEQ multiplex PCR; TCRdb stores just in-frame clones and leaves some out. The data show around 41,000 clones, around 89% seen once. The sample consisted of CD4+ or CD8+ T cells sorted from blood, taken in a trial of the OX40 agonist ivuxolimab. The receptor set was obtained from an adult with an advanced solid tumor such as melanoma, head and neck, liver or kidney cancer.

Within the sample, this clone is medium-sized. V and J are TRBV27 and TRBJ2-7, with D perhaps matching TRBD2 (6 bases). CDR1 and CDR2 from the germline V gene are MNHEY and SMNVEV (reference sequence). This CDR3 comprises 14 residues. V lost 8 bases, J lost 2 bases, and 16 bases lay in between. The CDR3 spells CASSPRGSTYEQYF. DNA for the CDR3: TGTGCCAGCTCGCCCCGGGGGTCCACCTACGAGCAGTACTTC.

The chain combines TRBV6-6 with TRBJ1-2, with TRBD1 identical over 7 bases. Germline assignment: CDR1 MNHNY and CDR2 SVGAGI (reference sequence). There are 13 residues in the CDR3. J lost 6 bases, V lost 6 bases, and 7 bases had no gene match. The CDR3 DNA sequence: TGTGCCAGCAGCGAAACAGGGGTGAATGGCTACACCTTC. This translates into CASSETGVNGYTF.

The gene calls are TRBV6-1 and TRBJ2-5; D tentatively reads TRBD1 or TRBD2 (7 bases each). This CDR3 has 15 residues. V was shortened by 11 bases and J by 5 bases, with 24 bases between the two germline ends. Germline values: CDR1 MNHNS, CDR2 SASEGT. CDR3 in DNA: TGTGCCTGTCAAGGGGAGGGGGCAGCACGGGAGACCCAGTACTTC. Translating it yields CACQGEGAARETQYF.

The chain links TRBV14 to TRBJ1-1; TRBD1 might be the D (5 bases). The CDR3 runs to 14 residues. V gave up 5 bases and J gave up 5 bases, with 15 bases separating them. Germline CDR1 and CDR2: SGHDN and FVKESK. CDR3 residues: CASSTRDRGTEAFF. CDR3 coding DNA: TGTGCCAGCAGCACCCGGGACCGTGGAACTGAAGCTTTCTTT.

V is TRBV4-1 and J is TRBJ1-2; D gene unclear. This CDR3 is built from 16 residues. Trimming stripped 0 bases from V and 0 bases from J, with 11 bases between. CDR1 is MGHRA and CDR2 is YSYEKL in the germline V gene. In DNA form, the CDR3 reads TGCGCCAGCAGCCAAGAGGGAGCCAGCTCTAACTATGGCTACACCTTC. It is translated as CASSQEGASSNYGYTF.

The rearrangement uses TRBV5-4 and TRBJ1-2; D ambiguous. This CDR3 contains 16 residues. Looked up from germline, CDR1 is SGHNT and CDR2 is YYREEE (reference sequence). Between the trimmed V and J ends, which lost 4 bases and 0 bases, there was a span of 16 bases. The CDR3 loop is CASSPGGGYTNYGYTF. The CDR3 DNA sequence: TGTGCCAGCAGCCCGGGCGGAGGGTATACTAACTATGGCTACACCTTC.

The CDR3 bases are TGTGCCAGCAGTCGCGGTCGGGGCGAGCAGTACTTC. Translated, it gives CASSRGRGEQYF. The rearrangement links TRBV13 to TRBJ2-7; D possibly corresponds to TRBD2 (5 bases). The CDR3 runs 12 residues. Trimming pared 6 bases from V and 6 bases from J, leaving 12 bases between. Germline CDR1 PRHDT, CDR2 FYEKMQ (reference sequence). The whole variable domain, remainder taken from reference TRBV13 and TRBJ2-7, is AAGVIQSPRHLIKEKRETATLKCYPIPRHDTVYWYQQGPGQDPQFLISFYEKMQSDKGSIPDRFSAQQFSDYHSELNMSSLELGDSALYFCASSRGRGEQYFGPGTRLTVT.

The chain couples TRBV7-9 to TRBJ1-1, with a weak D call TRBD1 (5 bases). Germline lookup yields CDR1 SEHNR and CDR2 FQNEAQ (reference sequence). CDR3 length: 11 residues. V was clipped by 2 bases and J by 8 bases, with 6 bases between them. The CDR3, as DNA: TGTGCCAGCAGCTTATGGGGGGAAGCTTTCTTT. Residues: CASSLWGEAFF. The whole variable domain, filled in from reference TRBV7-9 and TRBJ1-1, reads DTGVSQNPRHKITKRGQNVTFRCDPISEHNRLYWYRQTLGQGPEFLTYFQNEAQLEKSRLLSDRFSAERPKGSFSTLEIQRTEQGDSAMYLCASSLWGEAFFGQGTRLTVV.

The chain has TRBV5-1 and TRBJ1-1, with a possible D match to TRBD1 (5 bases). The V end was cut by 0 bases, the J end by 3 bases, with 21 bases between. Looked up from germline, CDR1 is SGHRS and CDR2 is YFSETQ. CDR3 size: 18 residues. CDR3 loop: CASSLAPTGPYRDTEAFF. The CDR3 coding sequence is TGCGCCAGCAGCTTGGCTCCTACAGGCCCTTACCGGGACACTGAAGCTTTCTTT.

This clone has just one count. The CDR3 reads CASSYGDGNTIYF. The CDR3 nucleotides are TGTGCCAGCAGTTATGGCGATGGAAACACCATATATTTT. This chain joins TRBV6-5 and TRBJ1-3; D gene ambiguous. In germline, CDR1 is MNHEY, CDR2 SVGAGI. V lost 3 bases to trimming and J lost 3 bases, with 6 bases between them. The CDR3 is made up of 13 amino acids.

CDR3 in amino acids: CASSLAGPYEQYF. In DNA form, the CDR3 reads TGTGCCAGCAGCTTGGCGGGGCCCTACGAGCAGTACTTC. The rearrangement uses TRBV5-6 and TRBJ2-7; D tentatively fits TRBD1 or TRBD2 (5 bases each). V was trimmed by 0 bases and J by 2 bases, leaving 6 bases between them. Germline-derived CDR1 and CDR2 are SGHDT and YYEEEE. The CDR3 runs to 13 residues.

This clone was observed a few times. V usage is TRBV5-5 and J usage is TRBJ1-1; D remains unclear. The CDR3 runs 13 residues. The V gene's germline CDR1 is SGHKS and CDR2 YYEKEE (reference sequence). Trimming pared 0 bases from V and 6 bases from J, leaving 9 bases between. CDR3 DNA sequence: TGTGCCAGCAGCTTGGGGGGAAAGGCTGAAGCTTTCTTT. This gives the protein CASSLGGKAEAFF. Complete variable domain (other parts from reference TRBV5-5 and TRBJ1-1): DAGVTQSPTHLIKTRGQQVTLRCSPISGHKSVSWYQQVLGQGPQFIFQYYEKEERGRGNFPDRFSARQFPNYSSELNVNALLLGDSALYLCASSLGGKAEAFFGQGTRLTVV.

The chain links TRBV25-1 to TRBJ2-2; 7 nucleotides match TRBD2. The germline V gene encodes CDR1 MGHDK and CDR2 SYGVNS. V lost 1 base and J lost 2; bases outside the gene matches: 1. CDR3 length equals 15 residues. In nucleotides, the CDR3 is TGTGCCAGCAGTGAATGGGGGGGAAACACCGGGGAGCTGTTTTTT. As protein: CASSEWGGNTGELFF.

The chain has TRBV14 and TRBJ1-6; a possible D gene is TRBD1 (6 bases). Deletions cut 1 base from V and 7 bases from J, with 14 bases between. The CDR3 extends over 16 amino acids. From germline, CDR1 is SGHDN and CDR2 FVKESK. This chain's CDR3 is CASSQVLGAGNSPLHF. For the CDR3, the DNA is TGTGCCAGCAGCCAAGTCCTGGGGGCTGGGAATTCACCCCTCCACTTT.

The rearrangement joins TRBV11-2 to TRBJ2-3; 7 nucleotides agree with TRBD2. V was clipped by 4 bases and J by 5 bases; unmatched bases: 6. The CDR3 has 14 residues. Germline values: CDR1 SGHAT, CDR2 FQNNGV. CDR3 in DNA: TGTGCCAGCAGCTCCGGGGTAGCGGGAGATACGCAGTATTTT. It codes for CASSSGVAGDTQYF.

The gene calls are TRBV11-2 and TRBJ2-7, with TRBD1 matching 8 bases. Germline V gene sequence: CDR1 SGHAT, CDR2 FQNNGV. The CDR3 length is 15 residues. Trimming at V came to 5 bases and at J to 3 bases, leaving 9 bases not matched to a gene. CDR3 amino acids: CASSQEGTGGYEQYF. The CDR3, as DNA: TGTGCCAGCAGCCAAGAGGGGACAGGCGGCTACGAGCAGTACTTC.

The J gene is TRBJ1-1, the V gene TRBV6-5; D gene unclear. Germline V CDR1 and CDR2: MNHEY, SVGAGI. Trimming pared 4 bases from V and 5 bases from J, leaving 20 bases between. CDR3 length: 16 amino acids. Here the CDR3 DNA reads TGTGCCAGCAGTTTCGACGGCGAAGGGCTGGGTACTGAAGCTTTCTTT. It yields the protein CASSFDGEGLGTEAFF.

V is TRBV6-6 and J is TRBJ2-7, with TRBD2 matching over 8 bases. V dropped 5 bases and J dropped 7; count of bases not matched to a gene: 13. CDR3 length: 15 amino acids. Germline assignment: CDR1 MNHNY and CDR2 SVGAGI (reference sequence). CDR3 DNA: TGTGCCAGCAGTACCTCCGGGACTAGGGATGGGGAGCAGTACTTC. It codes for CASSTSGTRDGEQYF.

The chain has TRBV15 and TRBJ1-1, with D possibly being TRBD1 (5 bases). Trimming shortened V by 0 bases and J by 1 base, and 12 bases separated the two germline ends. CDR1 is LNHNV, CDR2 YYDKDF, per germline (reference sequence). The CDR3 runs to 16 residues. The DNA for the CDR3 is TGTGCCACCAGCAGAGAGAGGACCAGGGCGAACACTGAAGCTTTCTTT. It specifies CATSRERTRANTEAFF.

CDR3 DNA sequence: TGTGCCAGCAGCCTCGGACTGGGCAATCAGCCCCAGCATTTT. It encodes CASSLGLGNQPQHF. This chain joins TRBV7-2 and TRBJ1-5, with D hard to call. CDR1 is SGHTA and CDR2 is FQGNSA in the germline V gene. This CDR3 contains 14 residues. V lost 5 bases, J lost 2 bases, and 10 bases lay in between. Complete variable domain (other parts from reference TRBV7-2 and TRBJ1-5): GAGVSQSPSNKVTEKGKDVELRCDPISGHTALYWYRQSLGQGLEFLIYFQGNSAPDKSGLPSDRFSAERTGGSVSTLTIQRTQQEDSAVYLCASSLGLGNQPQHFGDGTRLSIL.

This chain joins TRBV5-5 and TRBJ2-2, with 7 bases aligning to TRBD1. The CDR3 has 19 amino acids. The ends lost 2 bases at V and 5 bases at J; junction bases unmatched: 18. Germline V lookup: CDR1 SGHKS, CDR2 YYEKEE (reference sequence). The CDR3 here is CASSFRQGYSVATTGELFF. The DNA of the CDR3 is TGTGCCAGCAGCTTTAGACAGGGCTACAGCGTGGCGACTACCGGGGAGCTGTTTTTT.

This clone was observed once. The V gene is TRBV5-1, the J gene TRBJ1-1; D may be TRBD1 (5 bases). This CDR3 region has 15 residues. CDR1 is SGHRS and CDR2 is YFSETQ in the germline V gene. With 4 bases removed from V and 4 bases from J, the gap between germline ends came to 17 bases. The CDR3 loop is CASSVAGTGGTEAFF. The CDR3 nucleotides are TGCGCCAGCAGCGTCGCCGGGACGGGTGGCACTGAAGCTTTCTTT.

CDR3 nucleotide sequence: TGTGCCTGGACCTGGGGGCAGGAAGGAGAAAAACTGTTTTTT. Translation: CAWTWGQEGEKLFF. The V call is TRBV30, the J call TRBJ1-4, with D possibly TRBD1 on 6 matching bases. This CDR3 has 14 residues. V was clipped by 4 bases and J by 8 bases, with 17 bases between them. Per the germline V gene, CDR1 is GTSNPN and CDR2 is SVGIG (reference sequence).

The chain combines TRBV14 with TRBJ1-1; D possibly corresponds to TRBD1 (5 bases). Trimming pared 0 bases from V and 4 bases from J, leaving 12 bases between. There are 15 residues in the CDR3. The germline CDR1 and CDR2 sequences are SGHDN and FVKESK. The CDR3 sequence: CASSQDVAGITEAFF. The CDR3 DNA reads TGTGCCAGCAGCCAAGATGTAGCAGGGATCACTGAAGCTTTCTTT.

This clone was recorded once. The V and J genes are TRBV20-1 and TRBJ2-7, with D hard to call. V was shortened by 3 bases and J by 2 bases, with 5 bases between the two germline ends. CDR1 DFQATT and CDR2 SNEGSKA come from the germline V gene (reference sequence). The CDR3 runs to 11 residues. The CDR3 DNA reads TGCAGTGCTAGTGGCGCCTACGAGCAGTACTTC. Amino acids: CSASGAYEQYF.

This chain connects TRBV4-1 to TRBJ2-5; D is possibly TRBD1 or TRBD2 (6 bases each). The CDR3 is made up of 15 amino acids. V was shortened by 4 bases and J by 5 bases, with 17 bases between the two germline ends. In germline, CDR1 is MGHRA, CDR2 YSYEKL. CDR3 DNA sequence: TGCGCCAGCAGCCCGGATGGGGGGCCTGGCGAGACCCAGTACTTC. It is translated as CASSPDGGPGETQYF.

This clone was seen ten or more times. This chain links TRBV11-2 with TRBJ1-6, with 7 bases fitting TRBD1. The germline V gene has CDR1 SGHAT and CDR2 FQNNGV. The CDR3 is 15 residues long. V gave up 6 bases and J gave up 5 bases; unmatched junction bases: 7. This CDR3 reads CASRYSGTDNSPLHF. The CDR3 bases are TGTGCCAGCAGGTATTCCGGGACAGATAATTCACCCCTCCACTTT.

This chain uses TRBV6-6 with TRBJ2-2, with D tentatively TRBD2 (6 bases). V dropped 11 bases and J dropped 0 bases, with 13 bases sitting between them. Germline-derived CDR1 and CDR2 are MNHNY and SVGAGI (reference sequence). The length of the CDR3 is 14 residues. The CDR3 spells CAAAGTPNTGELFF. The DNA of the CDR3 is TGTGCCGCCGCCGGGACTCCGAACACCGGGGAGCTGTTTTTT.

The CDR3 protein is CASNGDAYNEQFF. Here the CDR3 DNA reads TGTGCCAGCAACGGGGATGCATACAATGAGCAGTTCTTC. V gene TRBV7-2 combines with J gene TRBJ2-1; maybe TRBD2 (5 bases). The germline V gene has CDR1 SGHTA and CDR2 FQGNSA. The V and J ends lost 7 bases and 4 bases respectively, with 11 bases between them. The CDR3 runs 13 residues. The whole variable domain, filled in from reference TRBV7-2 and TRBJ2-1, reads GAGVSQSPSNKVTEKGKDVELRCDPISGHTALYWYRQSLGQGLEFLIYFQGNSAPDKSGLPSDRFSAERTGGSVSTLTIQRTQQEDSAVYLCASNGDAYNEQFFGPGTRLTVL.

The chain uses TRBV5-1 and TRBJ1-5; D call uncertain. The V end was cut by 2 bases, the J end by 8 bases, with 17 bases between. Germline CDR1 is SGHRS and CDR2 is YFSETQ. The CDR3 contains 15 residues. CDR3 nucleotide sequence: TGCGCCAGCAGCTTCCAAGGCCCGACTGGTGAGCCCCAGCATTTT. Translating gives CASSFQGPTGEPQHF.

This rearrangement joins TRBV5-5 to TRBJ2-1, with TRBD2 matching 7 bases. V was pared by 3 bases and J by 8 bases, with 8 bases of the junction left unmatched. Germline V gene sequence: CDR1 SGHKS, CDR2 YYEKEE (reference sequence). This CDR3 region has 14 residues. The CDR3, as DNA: TGTGCCAGCAGCTGGGTTCCTCGGGGGGATGAGCAGTTCTTC. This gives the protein CASSWVPRGDEQFF.

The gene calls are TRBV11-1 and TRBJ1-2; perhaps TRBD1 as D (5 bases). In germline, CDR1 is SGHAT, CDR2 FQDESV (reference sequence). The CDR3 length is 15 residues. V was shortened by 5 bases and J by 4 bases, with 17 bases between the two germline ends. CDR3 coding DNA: TGTGCCAGCAGCCAAGATCAGACCGGGGCCTATGGCTACACCTTC. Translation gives CASSQDQTGAYGYTF.